One and the same sample provided the 30 T cell receptor beta chains below, sequenced in a study of blood T cell repertoires in COVID-19. The table came from immunoSEQ multiplex PCR; TCRdb's copy has only in-frame clones and leaves some out. Found here are over 120,000 clones, about four fifths of them singletons; the top ten hold 3% to 4.5%. Sequenced material: peripheral blood. Source of these receptors: a woman aged 60-70 years with acute or convalescent COVID-19.

V is TRBV3-1 (or the pseudogene TRBV3-2) and J is TRBJ2-5; TRBD2 is a possible D gene (5 bases). The germline V gene has CDR1 LGHDT and CDR2 YNNKEL (reference sequence). Trimming cost V 4 bases and J 1 base, with 25 bases left between them. This CDR3 region has 19 residues. DNA for the CDR3: TGTGCCAGCAGCCGCGTGTACCCCTCCCCGGCGGGCCTCCAAGAGACCCAGTACTTC. Translation: CASSRVYPSPAGLQETQYF.

The chain combines TRBV10-3 with TRBJ2-5; 9 nucleotides align to TRBD2. CDR1 is ENHRY and CDR2 is SYGVKD in the germline V gene. V was clipped by 8 bases and J by 4 bases; unmatched bases: 11. CDR3 length: 15 amino acids. The CDR3 sequence: CAIGVLSGRSETQYF. The DNA of the CDR3 is TGTGCCATCGGGGTGCTTAGCGGGAGATCAGAGACCCAGTACTTC.

CDR3 bases: TGTGCCAGCAGCCCTGGACTAGCGGAAAGCACAGATACGCAGTATTTT. It is translated as CASSPGLAESTDTQYF. This chain connects TRBV5-5 to TRBJ2-3; 10 bases align to TRBD2. The CDR3 loop spans 16 amino acids. With 4 bases clipped from V and 0 bases from J, the junction kept 5 bases outside the gene matches. CDR1 and CDR2 (germline): SGHKS, YYEKEE (reference sequence). Using reference TRBV5-5 and TRBJ2-3 for the parts outside the CDR3, the full variable domain is DAGVTQSPTHLIKTRGQQVTLRCSPISGHKSVSWYQQVLGQGPQFIFQYYEKEERGRGNFPDRFSARQFPNYSSELNVNALLLGDSALYLCASSPGLAESTDTQYFGPGTRLTVL.

V usage is TRBV9 and J usage is TRBJ2-1; TRBD2 matches at 8 bases. CDR1 is SGDLS, CDR2 YYNGEE, per germline. The V gene end was trimmed by 3 bases and the J gene end by 2 bases; junction bases not matched to a gene: 4. The CDR3 spans 15 residues. CDR3 region: CASSGAGVAYNEQFF. In DNA, the CDR3 is TGTGCCAGCAGCGGAGCGGGAGTGGCCTACAATGAGCAGTTCTTC.

In the case of this clone: The germline gene is not matched at one end of the junction; a read error may be the cause. This chain uses TRBV10-3 with TRBJ1-4; no firm D call. This CDR3 is 15 amino acids long. Germline assignment: CDR1 ENHRY and CDR2 SYGVKD. The CDR3 nucleotides are TGCCCGGTCAAGACCCGGCGGGAAAAAAATGAAAAACTGTTTTTT. It is translated as CPVKTRREKNEKLFF.

The chain recombines TRBV12-3 or TRBV12-4 with TRBJ2-7; a weak D match, TRBD1 (5 bases). V was trimmed by 4 bases and J by 2 bases, leaving 9 bases between them. CDR3 length: 13 amino acids. This CDR3 reads CASSSGSAYEQYF. For the CDR3, the DNA is TGTGCCAGCAGTTCAGGGTCAGCCTACGAGCAGTACTTC.

The chain employs TRBV19 and TRBJ2-1; 11 positions agree with TRBD2. The V and J ends lost 5 bases and 0 bases, in that order; junction bases with no gene match: 9. CDR1 and CDR2 from the germline V gene are LNHDA and SQIVND (reference sequence). The CDR3 runs to 18 residues. CDR3 residues: CASSPLAGGYGSYNEQFF. In nucleotides, the CDR3 is TGTGCCAGTAGTCCCCTAGCGGGAGGATACGGCTCCTACAATGAGCAGTTCTTC. Complete variable domain (other parts from reference TRBV19 and TRBJ2-1): DGGITQSPKYLFRKEGQNVTLSCEQNLNHDAMYWYRQDPGQGLRLIYYSQIVNDFQKGDIAEGYSVSREKKESFPLTVTSAQKNPTAFYLCASSPLAGGYGSYNEQFFGPGTRLTVL.

The chain couples TRBV29-1 to TRBJ2-7; possibly TRBD1 for D (6 bases). CDR1 and CDR2 (germline): SQVTM, ANQGSEA. The length of the CDR3 is 14 residues. With 5 bases removed from V and 0 bases from J, the gap between germline ends came to 14 bases. Written as DNA, the CDR3 is TGCAGCGTTAAGGGGGACGGGTTCTCCTACGAGCAGTACTTC. Amino acids: CSVKGDGFSYEQYF.

This clone was recorded once. J is TRBJ1-2 and V is TRBV6-5; 12 bases match TRBD1. CDR3 length: 15 amino acids. V lost 6 bases to trimming and J lost 5 bases; unmatched junction nucleotides: 7. Germline-derived CDR1 and CDR2 are MNHEY and SVGAGI. The CDR3 spells CASRTGQGARYGYTF. The CDR3 coding sequence is TGTGCCAGCAGGACGGGACAGGGGGCCAGGTATGGCTACACCTTC.

The J gene is TRBJ2-4, the V gene TRBV28, with D tentatively TRBD2 (5 bases). Germline V gene data show CDR1 as MDHEN and CDR2 as SYDVKM. The CDR3 contains 15 residues. V was shortened by 2 bases and J by 3 bases, with 11 bases between the two germline ends. The CDR3 spells CASSLAGAGKNIQYF. The CDR3 bases are TGTGCCAGCAGTTTAGCGGGCGCGGGCAAAAACATTCAGTACTTC.

The CDR3 DNA reads as TGTGCCAGCAGTTACCTCGGCCCCGAGCGGGGTTCACCCCTCCACTTT. It codes for CASSYLGPERGSPLHF. The chain couples TRBV6-5 to TRBJ1-6; D remains unclear. The CDR3 is made up of 16 amino acids. The V gene lost 2 bases and the J gene lost 9 bases, with 17 bases spanning the gap. CDR1 is MNHEY, CDR2 SVGAGI, per germline.

The chain employs TRBV9 and TRBJ2-1; 12 bases map to TRBD2. The CDR3 is 13 amino acids. CDR1 and CDR2 (germline): SGDLS, YYNGEE. J was trimmed by 9 bases and V by 2 bases; bases with no gene match: 0. The DNA for the CDR3 is TGTGCCAGCAGCGTGACTAGCGGGAGTGAGCAGTTCTTC. It translates to CASSVTSGSEQFF. Together with reference TRBV9 and TRBJ2-1, the CDR3 gives the full variable domain: DSGVTQTPKHLITATGQRVTLRCSPRSGDLSVYWYQQSLDQGLQFLIQYYNGEERAKGNILERFSAQQFPDLHSELNLSSLELGDSALYFCASSVTSGSEQFFGPGTRLTVL.

The chain employs TRBV27 and TRBJ2-7, with 10 positions matching TRBD1. V dropped 5 bases and J dropped 6; count of bases not matched to a gene: 4. Germline lookup yields CDR1 MNHEY and CDR2 SMNVEV (reference sequence). The CDR3 spans 13 residues. CDR3 loop: CASSRQGAGEQYF. CDR3 DNA sequence: TGTGCCAGCAGTCGACAGGGGGCCGGCGAGCAGTACTTC.

The rearrangement joins TRBV28 to TRBJ1-6, with a weak D call TRBD1 (5 bases). Trimming took off 6 bases at V and 6 bases at J, with 15 bases between the two ends. The germline CDR1 and CDR2 sequences are MDHEN and SYDVKM. There are 15 residues in the CDR3. The CDR3 coding sequence is TGTGCCAGCAGCCCCGTAGACAGAACTAATTCACCCCTCCACTTT. Its translation: CASSPVDRTNSPLHF.

The V call is TRBV28, the J call TRBJ2-5; TRBD1 is a possible D gene (8 bases). The CDR3 has 16 amino acids. Germline CDR1 reads MDHEN; CDR2 reads SYDVKM. V was clipped by 7 bases and J by 5 bases, with 23 bases between them. The CDR3 loop reads CASITGGGRALETQYF. Written as DNA, the CDR3 is TGTGCCAGCATCACAGGGGGGGGACGGGCCCTGGAGACCCAGTACTTC. The variable domain in full, completed from reference TRBV28 and TRBJ2-5, reads DVKVTQSSRYLVKRTGEKVFLECVQDMDHENMFWYRQDPGLGLRLIYFSYDVKMKEKGDIPEGYSVSREKKERFSLILESASTNQTSMYLCASITGGGRALETQYFGPGTRLLVL.

The chain has TRBV29-1 and TRBJ1-1; 11 nucleotides agree with TRBD1. The CDR3 sequence is 13 residues long. Losses at the gene ends were 6 bases for V and 4 bases for J; bases not matched to a gene: 4. Germline CDR1 reads SQVTM; CDR2 reads ANQGSEA. CDR3 coding DNA: TGCAGCGTAGGACAGGGGGCTGGCACTGAAGCTTTCTTT. Translating gives CSVGQGAGTEAFF.

The rearrangement links TRBV15 to TRBJ1-4; D unresolved. Trimming took 1 base from V and 3 from J, leaving 9 bases between them. The germline CDR1 and CDR2 sequences are LNHNV and YYDKDF (reference sequence). This CDR3 comprises 15 residues. In DNA, the CDR3 is TGTGCCACCAGCAGAGTAGTGCTAGCTAATGAAAAACTGTTTTTT. This sequence encodes CATSRVVLANEKLFF.

This clone was counted once. The chain is built from TRBV28 and TRBJ2-7, with 8 bases identical to TRBD1. Germline CDR1 is MDHEN and CDR2 is SYDVKM. This CDR3 has 16 residues. J was trimmed by 1 base and V by 5 bases; bases with no gene match: 10. CDR3 coding DNA: TGTGCCAGCAGTCCCCTCCCGGGACAGGCTTCCTACGAGCAGTACTTC. Translation: CASSPLPGQASYEQYF.

This clone was recorded many times. The rearrangement links TRBV11-2 to TRBJ2-7, with D uncertain. CDR3 size: 15 residues. The V gene lost 1 base and the J gene lost 1 base, with 11 bases spanning the gap. The V gene's germline CDR1 is SGHAT and CDR2 FQNNGV. This CDR3 reads CASSLVPQSSYEQYF. In DNA form, the CDR3 reads TGTGCCAGCAGCTTAGTCCCACAATCTTCCTACGAGCAGTACTTC.

The chain employs TRBV25-1 and TRBJ2-1, with TRBD1 matching over 9 bases. The V gene end was trimmed by 6 bases and the J gene end by 10 bases; junction bases not matched to a gene: 10. CDR1 and CDR2 (germline): MGHDK, SYGVNS. The CDR3 has 14 amino acids. CDR3 nucleotides: TGTGCCAGCAGACAGGGGGCGCAGGCTAGAGAGCAGTTCTTC. It yields the protein CASRQGAQAREQFF.

The chain uses TRBV4-3 and TRBJ1-2; weak D call: TRBD1 (6 bases). Germline V gene lookup returns CDR1 LGHNA and CDR2 YSLEER. V was pared by 3 bases and J by 2 bases, with 16 bases between. The CDR3 spans 16 residues. DNA for the CDR3: TGCGCCAGCAGCCAGGAACCGGGACACTCGAACTATGGCTACACCTTC. This sequence encodes CASSQEPGHSNYGYTF.

This chain links TRBV10-2 with TRBJ2-1; 10 positions match TRBD1. The V gene's germline CDR1 is WSHSY and CDR2 SAAADI. CDR3 length: 15 amino acids. J gave up 1 base and V 6 bases, and 3 bases lay outside the gene matches. Here the CDR3 DNA reads TGCGCCAGCAGGGGGGGACAGGGGTCCTACAATGAGCAGTTCTTC. Protein: CASRGGQGSYNEQFF.

The V call is TRBV28, the J call TRBJ2-1; D call uncertain. Germline loops: CDR1 MDHEN, CDR2 SYDVKM. V lost 5 bases, J lost 9 bases, and 29 bases lay in between. This CDR3 is built from 18 residues. The DNA of the CDR3 is TGTGCCAGCAGTCCGAACTCTCTGAGGTGGGTGGAGATTAGTGAGCAGTTCTTC. Its protein product is CASSPNSLRWVEISEQFF.

This sequence joins TRBV11-2 and TRBJ2-1; 8 bases match TRBD1. Germline V CDR1 and CDR2: SGHAT, FQNNGV. Trimming took 5 bases from V and 10 from J; bases not matched to a gene: 10. The CDR3 contains 14 residues. This chain's CDR3 is CASSTDRDSQEQFF. The CDR3, as DNA: TGTGCCAGCAGCACGGACAGGGACTCTCAGGAGCAGTTCTTC.

The chain has TRBV19 and TRBJ2-7; D not certain. V was trimmed by 1 base and J by 2 bases, leaving 18 bases between them. The V gene's germline CDR1 is LNHDA and CDR2 SQIVND (reference sequence). This CDR3 comprises 17 residues. The CDR3 DNA follows: TGTGCCAGTAGTATAGGCGGTCTCCTAACCCCTCCCTACGAGCAGTACTTC. It codes for CASSIGGLLTPPYEQYF.

This clone was found once. The DNA of the CDR3 is TGTGCCAGCAGCCCCCGATCCGGGGGACTAGCGGGAGGGCCGGGGGAGCAGTACTTC. This sequence encodes CASSPRSGGLAGGPGEQYF. This chain joins TRBV3-1 (or the pseudogene TRBV3-2) and TRBJ2-7; 16 positions agree with TRBD2. CDR1 and CDR2 (germline): LGHDT, YNNKEL (reference sequence). Trimming at V came to 4 bases and at J to 7 bases, leaving 16 bases not matched to a gene. The CDR3 totals 19 residues.

The rearrangement links TRBV7-3 to TRBJ2-5, with 10 bases identical to TRBD1. Per germline, CDR1 SGHTA and CDR2 FQGTGA. The CDR3 is 15 amino acids. V was clipped by 5 bases and J by 4 bases; unmatched bases: 7. The CDR3 sequence is CASSPFDRGRETQYF. The CDR3 nucleotides are TGTGCCAGCAGCCCCTTTGACAGGGGGCGAGAGACCCAGTACTTC.

The chain couples TRBV19 to TRBJ2-1, with D perhaps matching TRBD1 (7 bases). This CDR3 contains 13 residues. The germline V gene encodes CDR1 LNHDA and CDR2 SQIVND (reference sequence). Deletions cut 5 bases from V and 6 bases from J, with 11 bases between. The CDR3: CASSSQGGNEQFF. CDR3 in DNA: TGTGCCAGTAGTTCCCAGGGGGGCAATGAGCAGTTCTTC. The full variable domain, in which reference TRBV19 and TRBJ2-1 provide the parts outside the CDR3, is DGGITQSPKYLFRKEGQNVTLSCEQNLNHDAMYWYRQDPGQGLRLIYYSQIVNDFQKGDIAEGYSVSREKKESFPLTVTSAQKNPTAFYLCASSSQGGNEQFFGPGTRLTVL.

The genes are TRBV11-2 and TRBJ2-7, with a weak D call TRBD2 (5 bases). Per the germline V gene, CDR1 is SGHAT and CDR2 is FQNNGV. V was clipped by 1 base and J by 0 bases, with 19 bases between them. This CDR3 has 18 amino acids. CDR3 bases: TGTGCCAGCAGCTTAGGGCGGGTCTCCTTTAGCTTCTCCTACGAGCAGTACTTC. Its translation: CASSLGRVSFSFSYEQYF.

The rearrangement uses TRBV3-1 (or the pseudogene TRBV3-2) and TRBJ2-2; D uncertain. This CDR3 is 16 amino acids long. Trimming took 1 base from V and 6 from J, leaving 15 bases between them. Germline CDR1 and CDR2: LGHDT and YNNKEL (reference sequence). The CDR3, as DNA: TGTGCCAGCAGCCAAGTAGAGAGCGTTCGGGCCGGGGAGCTGTTTTTT. It codes for CASSQVESVRAGELFF.